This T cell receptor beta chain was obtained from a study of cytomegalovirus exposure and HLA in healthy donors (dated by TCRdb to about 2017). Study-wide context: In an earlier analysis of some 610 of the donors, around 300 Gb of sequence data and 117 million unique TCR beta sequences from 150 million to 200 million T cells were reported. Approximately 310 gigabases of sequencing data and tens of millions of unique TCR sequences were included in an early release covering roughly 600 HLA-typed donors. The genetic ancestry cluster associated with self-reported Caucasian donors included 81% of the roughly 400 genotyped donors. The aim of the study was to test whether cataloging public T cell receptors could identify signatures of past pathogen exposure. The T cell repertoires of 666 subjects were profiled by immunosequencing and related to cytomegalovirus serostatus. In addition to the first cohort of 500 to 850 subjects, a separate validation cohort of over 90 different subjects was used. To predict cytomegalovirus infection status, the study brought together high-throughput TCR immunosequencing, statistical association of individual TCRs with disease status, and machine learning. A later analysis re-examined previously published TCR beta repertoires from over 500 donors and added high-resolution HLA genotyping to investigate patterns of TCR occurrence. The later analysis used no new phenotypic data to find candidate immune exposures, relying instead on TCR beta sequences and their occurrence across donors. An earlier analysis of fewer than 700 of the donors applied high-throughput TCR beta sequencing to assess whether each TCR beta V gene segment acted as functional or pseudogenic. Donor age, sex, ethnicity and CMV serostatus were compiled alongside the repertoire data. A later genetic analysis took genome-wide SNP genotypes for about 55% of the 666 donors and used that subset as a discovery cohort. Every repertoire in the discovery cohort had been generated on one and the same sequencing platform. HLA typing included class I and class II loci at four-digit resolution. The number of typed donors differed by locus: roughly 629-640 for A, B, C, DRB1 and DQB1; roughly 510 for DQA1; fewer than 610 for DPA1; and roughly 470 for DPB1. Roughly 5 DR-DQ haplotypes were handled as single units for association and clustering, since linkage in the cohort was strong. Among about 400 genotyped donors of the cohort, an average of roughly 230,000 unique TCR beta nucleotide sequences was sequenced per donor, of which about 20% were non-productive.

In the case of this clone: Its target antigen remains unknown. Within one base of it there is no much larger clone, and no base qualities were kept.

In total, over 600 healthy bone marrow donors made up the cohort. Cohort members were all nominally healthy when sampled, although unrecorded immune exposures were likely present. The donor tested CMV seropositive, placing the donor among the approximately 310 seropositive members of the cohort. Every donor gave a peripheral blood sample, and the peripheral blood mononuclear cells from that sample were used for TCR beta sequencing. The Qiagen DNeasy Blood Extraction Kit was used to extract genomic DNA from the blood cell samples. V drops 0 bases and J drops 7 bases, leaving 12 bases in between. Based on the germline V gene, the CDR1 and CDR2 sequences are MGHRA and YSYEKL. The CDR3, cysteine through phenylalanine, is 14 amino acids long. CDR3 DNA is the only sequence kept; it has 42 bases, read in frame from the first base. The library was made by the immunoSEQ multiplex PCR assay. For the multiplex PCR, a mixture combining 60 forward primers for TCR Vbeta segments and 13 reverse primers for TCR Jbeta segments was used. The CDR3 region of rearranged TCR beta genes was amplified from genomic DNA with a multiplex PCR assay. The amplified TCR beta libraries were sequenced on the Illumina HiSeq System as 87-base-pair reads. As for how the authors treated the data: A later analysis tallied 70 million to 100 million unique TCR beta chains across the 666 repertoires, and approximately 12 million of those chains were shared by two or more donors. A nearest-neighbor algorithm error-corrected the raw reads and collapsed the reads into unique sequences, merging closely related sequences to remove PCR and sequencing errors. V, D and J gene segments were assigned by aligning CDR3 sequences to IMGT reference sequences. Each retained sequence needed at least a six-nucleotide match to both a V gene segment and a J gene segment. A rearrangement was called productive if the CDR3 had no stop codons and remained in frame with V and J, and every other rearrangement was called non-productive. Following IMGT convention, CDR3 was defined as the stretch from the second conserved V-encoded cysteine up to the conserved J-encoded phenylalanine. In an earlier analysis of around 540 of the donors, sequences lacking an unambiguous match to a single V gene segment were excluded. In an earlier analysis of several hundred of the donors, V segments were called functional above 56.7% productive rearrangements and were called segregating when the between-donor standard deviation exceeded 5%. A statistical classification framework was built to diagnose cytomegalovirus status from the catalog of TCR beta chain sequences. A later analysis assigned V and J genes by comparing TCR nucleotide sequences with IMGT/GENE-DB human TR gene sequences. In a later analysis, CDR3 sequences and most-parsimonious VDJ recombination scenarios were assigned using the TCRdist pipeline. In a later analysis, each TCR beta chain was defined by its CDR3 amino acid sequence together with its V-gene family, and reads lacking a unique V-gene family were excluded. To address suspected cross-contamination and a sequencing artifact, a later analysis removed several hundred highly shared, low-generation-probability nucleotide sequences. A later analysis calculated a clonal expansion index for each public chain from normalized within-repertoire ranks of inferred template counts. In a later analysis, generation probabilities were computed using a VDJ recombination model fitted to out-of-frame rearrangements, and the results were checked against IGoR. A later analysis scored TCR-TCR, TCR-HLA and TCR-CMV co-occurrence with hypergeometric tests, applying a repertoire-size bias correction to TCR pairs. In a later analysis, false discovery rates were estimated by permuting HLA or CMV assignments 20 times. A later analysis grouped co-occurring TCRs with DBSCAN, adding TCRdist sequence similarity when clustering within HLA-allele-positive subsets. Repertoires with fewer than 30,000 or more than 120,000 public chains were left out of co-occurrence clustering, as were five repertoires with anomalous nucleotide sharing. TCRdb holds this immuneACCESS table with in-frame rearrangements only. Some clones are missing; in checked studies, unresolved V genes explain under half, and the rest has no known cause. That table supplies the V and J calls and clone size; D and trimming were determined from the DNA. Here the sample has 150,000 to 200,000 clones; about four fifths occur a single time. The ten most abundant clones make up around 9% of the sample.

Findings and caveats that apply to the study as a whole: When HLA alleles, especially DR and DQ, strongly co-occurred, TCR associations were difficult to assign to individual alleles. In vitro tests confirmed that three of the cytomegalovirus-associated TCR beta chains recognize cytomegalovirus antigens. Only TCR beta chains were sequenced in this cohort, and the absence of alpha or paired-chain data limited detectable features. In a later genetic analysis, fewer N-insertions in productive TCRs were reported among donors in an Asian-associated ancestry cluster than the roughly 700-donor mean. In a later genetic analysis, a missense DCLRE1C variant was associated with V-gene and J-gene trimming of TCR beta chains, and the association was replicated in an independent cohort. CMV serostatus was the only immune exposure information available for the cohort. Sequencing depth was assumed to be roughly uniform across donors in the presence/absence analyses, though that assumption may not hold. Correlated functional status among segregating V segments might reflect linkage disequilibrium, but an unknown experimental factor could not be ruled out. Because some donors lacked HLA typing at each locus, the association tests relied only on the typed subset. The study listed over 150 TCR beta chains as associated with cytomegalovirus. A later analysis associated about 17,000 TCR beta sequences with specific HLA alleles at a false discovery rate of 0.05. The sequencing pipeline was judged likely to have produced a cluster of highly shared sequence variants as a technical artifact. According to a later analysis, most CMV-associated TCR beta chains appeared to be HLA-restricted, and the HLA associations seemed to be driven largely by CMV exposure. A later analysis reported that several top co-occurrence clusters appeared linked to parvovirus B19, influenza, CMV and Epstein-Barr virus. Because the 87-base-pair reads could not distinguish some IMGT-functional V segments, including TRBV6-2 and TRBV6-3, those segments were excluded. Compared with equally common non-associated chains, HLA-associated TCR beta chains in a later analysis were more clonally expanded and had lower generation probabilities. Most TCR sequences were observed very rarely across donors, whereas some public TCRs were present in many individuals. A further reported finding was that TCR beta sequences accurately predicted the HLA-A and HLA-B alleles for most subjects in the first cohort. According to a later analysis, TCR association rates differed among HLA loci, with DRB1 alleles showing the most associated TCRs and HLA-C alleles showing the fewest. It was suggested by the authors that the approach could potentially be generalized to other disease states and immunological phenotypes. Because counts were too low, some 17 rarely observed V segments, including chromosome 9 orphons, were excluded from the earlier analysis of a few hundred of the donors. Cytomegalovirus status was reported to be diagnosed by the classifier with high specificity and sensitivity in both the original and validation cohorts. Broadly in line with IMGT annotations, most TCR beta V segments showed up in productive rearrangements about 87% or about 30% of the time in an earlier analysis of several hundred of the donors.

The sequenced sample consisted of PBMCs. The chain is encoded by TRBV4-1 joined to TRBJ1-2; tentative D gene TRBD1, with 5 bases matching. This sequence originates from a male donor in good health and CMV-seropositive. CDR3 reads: CASSQDLQGIGYTF. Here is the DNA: TGCGCCAGCAGCCAAGACCTTCAGGGAATTGGCTACACCTTC.